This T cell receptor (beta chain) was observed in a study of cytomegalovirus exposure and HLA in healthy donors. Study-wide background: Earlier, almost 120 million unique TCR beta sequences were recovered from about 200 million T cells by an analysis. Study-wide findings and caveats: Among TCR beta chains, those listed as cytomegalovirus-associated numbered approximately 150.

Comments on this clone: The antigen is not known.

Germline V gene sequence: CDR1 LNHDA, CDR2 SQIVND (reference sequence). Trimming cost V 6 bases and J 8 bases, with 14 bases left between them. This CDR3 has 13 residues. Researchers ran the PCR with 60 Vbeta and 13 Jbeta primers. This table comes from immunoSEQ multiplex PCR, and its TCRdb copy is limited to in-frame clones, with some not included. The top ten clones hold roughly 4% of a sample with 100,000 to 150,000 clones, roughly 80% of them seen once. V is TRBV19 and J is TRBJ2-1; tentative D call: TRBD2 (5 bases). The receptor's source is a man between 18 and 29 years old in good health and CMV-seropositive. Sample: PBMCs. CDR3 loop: CASSAERVDEQFF. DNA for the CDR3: TGTGCCAGTAGCGCCGAGAGGGTCGATGAGCAGTTCTTC.